Sequencing of this T cell receptor (beta chain) was carried out in a study of shared clonotypes between healthy human individuals. Trimming took 5 bases from V and 0 from J; bases not matched to a gene: 8. The germline CDR1 and CDR2 sequences are SGHTA and FQGNSA. This CDR3 is 16 amino acids long. Assay: immunoSEQ multiplex PCR; the TCRdb copy retains only in-frame clones and omits some. The table has 330,000 or so clones, roughly 70% seen once. Input material: memory CD4+ T cells sorted from blood. Subset of the sample: CD45RA-negative fraction. This sequence originates from a man aged 25-45 years in good health. The chain recombines TRBV7-2 with TRBJ1-1, with 8 bases fitting TRBD1. CDR3 DNA sequence: TGTGCCAGCAGCGCCCGACAGGGGACACTGAACACTGAAGCTTTCTTT. It yields the protein CASSARQGTLNTEAFF.